The TCR beta chain under discussion was sequenced for a study of T cells in Graves' hyperthyroidism and ophthalmopathy. Whole-study context: Sampling of peripheral blood happened at initial diagnosis, prior to any treatment. Study-wide findings and caveats: Before onset, ophthalmopathy was predicted by the model a median about six months earlier.

This CDR3 has 12 residues. Germline CDR1 and CDR2: SGHTA and FQGNSA. Trimming took 2 bases from V and 6 from J, leaving 8 bases between them. TCR beta CDR3 regions were amplified from RNA transcripts. The HTBI primer set served for first-round RT-PCR of the TCR CDR3. In TCRdb, the multiplex PCR reads were re-called with MiXCR into one record per CDR3 protein. The data hold roughly 800,000 distinct CDR3 sequences, with about two fifths observed a single time. The table lists this clonotype with many counts. No antigen is known for it. The sequence was obtained from a man between 18 and 29 years old with Graves' hyperthyroidism. The chain recombines TRBV7-2 with TRBJ2-7; D possibly corresponds to TRBD2 (6 bases). Sequencing was done on a sample of blood. In DNA, the CDR3 is TGTGCCAGCAGCTTAAGGAGGGGCGAGCAGTACTTC. It codes for CASSLRRGEQYF.